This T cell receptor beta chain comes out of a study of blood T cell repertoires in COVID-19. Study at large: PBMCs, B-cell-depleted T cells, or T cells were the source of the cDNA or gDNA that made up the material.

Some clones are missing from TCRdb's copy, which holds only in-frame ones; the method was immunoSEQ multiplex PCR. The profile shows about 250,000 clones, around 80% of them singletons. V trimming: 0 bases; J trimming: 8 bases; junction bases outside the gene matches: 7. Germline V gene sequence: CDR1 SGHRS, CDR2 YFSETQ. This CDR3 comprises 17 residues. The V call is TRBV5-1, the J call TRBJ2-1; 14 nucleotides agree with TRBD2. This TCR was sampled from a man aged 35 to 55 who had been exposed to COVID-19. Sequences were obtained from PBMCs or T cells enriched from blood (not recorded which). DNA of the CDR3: TGCGCCAGCAGCTTGGGGGGGACTAGCGGGAGTTTCGATGAGCAGTTCTTC. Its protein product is CASSLGGTSGSFDEQFF.